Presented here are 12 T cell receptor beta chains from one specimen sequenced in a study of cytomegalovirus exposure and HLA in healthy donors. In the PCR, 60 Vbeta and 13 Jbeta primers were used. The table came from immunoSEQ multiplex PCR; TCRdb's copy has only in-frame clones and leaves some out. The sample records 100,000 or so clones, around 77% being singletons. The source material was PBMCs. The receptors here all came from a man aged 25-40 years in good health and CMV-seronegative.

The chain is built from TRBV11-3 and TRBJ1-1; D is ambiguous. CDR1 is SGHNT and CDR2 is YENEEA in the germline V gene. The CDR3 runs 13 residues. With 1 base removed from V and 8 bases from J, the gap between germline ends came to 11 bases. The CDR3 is CASSLGRMGEAFF. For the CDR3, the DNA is TGTGCCAGCAGCTTAGGAAGAATGGGCGAAGCTTTCTTT. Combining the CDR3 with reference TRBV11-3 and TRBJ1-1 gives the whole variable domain EAGVVQSPRYKIIEKKQPVAFWCNPISGHNTLYWYLQNLGQGPELLIRYENEEAVDDSQLPKDRFSAERLKGVDSTLKIQPAELGDSAVYLCASSLGRMGEAFFGQGTRLTVV.

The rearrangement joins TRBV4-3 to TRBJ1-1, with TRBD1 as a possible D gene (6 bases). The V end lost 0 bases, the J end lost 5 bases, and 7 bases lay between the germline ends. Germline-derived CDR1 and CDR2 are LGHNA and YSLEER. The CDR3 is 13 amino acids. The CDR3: CASSQDTGTEAFF. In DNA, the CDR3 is TGCGCCAGCAGCCAAGATACAGGGACTGAAGCTTTCTTT.

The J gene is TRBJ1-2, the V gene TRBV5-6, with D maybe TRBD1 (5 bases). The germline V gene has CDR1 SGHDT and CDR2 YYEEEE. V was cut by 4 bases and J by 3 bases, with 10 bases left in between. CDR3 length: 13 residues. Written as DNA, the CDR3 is TGTGCCAGCAGCCCGGCCAGGGACTATGGCTACACCTTC. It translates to CASSPARDYGYTF. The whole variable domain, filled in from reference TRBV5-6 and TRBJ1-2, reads DAGVTQSPTHLIKTRGQQVTLRCSPKSGHDTVSWYQQALGQGPQFIFQYYEEEERQRGNFPDRFSGHQFPNYSSELNVNALLLGDSALYLCASSPARDYGYTFGSGTRLTVV.

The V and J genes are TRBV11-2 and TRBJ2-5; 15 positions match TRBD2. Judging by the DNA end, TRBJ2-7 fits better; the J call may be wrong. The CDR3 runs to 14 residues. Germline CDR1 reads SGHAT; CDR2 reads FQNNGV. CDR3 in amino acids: CASGTSGRSYEQYF. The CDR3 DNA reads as TGTGCCTCCGGGACTAGCGGGAGGAGCTACGAGCAGTACTTC.

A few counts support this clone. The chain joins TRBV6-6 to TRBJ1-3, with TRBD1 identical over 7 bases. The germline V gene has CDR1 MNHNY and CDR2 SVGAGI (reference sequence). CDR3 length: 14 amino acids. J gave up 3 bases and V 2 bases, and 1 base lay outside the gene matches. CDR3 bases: TGTGCCAGCAGTTACCGGGACAGTGGAAACACCATATATTTT. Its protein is CASSYRDSGNTIYF.

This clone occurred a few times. CDR3 in DNA: TGCAGCGTCGGATCAGCGGGAGGATCCTACAATGAGCAGTTCTTC. Translated: CSVGSAGGSYNEQFF. The chain joins TRBV29-1 to TRBJ2-1, with 9 nucleotides matching TRBD2. Per the germline V gene, CDR1 is SQVTM and CDR2 is ANQGSEA. V dropped 6 bases and J dropped 1; count of bases not matched to a gene: 7. The CDR3 runs 15 residues.

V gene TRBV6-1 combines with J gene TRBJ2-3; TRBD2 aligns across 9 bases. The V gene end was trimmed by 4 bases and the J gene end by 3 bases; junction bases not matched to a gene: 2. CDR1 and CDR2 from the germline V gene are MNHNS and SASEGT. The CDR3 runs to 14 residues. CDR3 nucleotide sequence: TGTGCCAGCAGTGGAGCGGGGGGAACAGATACGCAGTATTTT. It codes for CASSGAGGTDTQYF.

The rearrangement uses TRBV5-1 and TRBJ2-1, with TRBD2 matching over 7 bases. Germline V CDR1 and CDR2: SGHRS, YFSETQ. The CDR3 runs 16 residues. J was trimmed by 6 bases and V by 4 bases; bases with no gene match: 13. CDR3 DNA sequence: TGCGCCAGCAGCCTACTAGCGTCCGACCCTGGCAATGAGCAGTTCTTC. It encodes CASSLLASDPGNEQFF.

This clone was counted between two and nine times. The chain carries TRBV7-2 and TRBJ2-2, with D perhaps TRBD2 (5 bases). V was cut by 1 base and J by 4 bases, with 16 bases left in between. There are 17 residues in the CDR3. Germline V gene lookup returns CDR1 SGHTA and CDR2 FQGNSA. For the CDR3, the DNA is TGTGCCAGCAGCTTAGATGTGGGTTTGGGAGTCACCGGGGAGCTGTTTTTT. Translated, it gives CASSLDVGLGVTGELFF.

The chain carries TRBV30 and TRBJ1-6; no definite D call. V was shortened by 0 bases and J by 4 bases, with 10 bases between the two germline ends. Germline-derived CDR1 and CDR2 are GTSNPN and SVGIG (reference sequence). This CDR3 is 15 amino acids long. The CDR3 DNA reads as TGTGCCTGGAGTGTAATCCGGGTTTATAATTCACCCCTCCACTTT. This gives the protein CAWSVIRVYNSPLHF.

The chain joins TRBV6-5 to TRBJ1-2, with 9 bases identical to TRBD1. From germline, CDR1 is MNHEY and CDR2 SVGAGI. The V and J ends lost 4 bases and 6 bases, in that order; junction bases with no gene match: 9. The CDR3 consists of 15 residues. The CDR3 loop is CASSSSQGAFNGYTF. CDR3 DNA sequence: TGTGCCAGCAGTTCATCACAGGGGGCCTTCAATGGCTACACCTTC.

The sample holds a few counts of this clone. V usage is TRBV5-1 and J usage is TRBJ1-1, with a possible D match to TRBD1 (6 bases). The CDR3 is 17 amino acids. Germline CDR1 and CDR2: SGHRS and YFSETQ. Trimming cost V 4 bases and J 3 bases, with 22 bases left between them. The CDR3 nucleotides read TGCGCCAGCAGCCTAATCGGGGGGGCGCGGGTGGACACTGAAGCTTTCTTT. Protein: CASSLIGGARVDTEAFF. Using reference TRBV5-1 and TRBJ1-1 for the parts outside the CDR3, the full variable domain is KAGVTQTPRYLIKTRGQQVTLSCSPISGHRSVSWYQQTPGQGLQFLFEYFSETQRNKGNFPGRFSGRQFSNSRSEMNVSTLELGDSALYLCASSLIGGARVDTEAFFGQGTRLTVV.